This T cell receptor beta chain was obtained from a study of cytomegalovirus exposure and HLA in healthy donors. Study-level information: The early release's HLA-typed donors yielded 65 million to 85 million unique TCRs.

This clone turned up a few times. No antigen is known for it. The CDR3 length is 13 residues. Germline CDR1 is MNHEY and CDR2 is SMNVEV (reference sequence). V shed 2 bases and J shed 4 bases, with 9 bases lying between them. In the PCR, 60 Vbeta and 13 Jbeta primers were used. In the original analysis: It was a later analysis that counted about 80 million unique TCR beta chains, of which approximately 11 million were shared. The assay was immunoSEQ multiplex PCR, and TCRdb's table has in-frame clones only and misses some. The D gene and trimming were derived from the DNA, and the V and J assignments and clone size from that table. Among some 150,000 clones, over 60% were seen once, and the ten largest hold about 2.9%. Findings and caveats of the study: TRBV6-2, TRBV6-3 and some other V segments were excluded as indistinguishable. Earlier analysis found most TCR beta V segments productive about 90% or about 30% of the time.

Sequenced: PBMCs. V and J are TRBV27 and TRBJ2-7; D may be TRBD1 (5 bases). The source of this sequence is a woman aged 25 to 45 in good health and CMV-seropositive. CDR3 sequence reads: CASSLQGSYEQYF. The CDR3 DNA follows: TGTGCCAGCAGTTTACAGGGTTCGTACGAGCAGTACTTC.